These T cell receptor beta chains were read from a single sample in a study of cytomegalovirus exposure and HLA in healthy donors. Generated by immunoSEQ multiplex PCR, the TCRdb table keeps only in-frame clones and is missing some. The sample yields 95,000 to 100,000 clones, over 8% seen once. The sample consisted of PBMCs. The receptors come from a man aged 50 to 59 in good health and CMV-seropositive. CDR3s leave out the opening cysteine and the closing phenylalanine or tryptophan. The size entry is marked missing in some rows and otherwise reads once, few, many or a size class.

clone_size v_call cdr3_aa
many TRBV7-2 ASSLDGSLRTDTQY
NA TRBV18 ASSLRPSGSSYEQY
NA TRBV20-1 SARHLEAF
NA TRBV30 AWSAGTGSGYGYT
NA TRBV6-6 ASCEGAATGEQY
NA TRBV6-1 ASSAFEGGIGYSNQPQH
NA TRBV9 ASSVEVSGEQF
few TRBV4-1 ASSQVVSRDRERSQY
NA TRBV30 AWSTQESPENTGELF
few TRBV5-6 ASSWDSRETQY
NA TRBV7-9 ASSLLGLHTQY
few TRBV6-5 ASSSLLAGETDTQY
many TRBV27 ASSLLTPRAEAF
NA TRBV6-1 ASSDISGTGNAEAF
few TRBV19 ASSISDRGAYEQY
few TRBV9 ASSVDVRASGKDREQF
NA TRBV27 ASRQGNQPQH
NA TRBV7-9 ASSPDEDFEQY
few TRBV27 ASRNSGFPYEQY
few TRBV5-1 ASSLVGGGTDTQY
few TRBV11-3 ASSLGLAGYTGELF
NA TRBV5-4 ASSAHRGRGSMNTEAF
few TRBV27 ASRPSGVRSYNEQF
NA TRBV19 ASSIQGGGREQF
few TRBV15 ATSRDIPGDNEQF
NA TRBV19 ASSNPATGIGAETQY
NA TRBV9 ASSAQTDNYGYT
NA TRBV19 ASSLTQAGGTDTQY
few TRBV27 ASSPGLAGVGEQF
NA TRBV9 ASGVRDRGNSPLH
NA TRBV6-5 ASELGTSGVYEQF
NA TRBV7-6 ASSLAGGSNEQF
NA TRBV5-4 ASSLGSGRSDEQY
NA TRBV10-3 AISVGPNYGYT
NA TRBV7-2 ASSSTRLDEQF
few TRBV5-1 ASSLRGGSNQPQH
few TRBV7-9 ASSSRAGVSNEQF
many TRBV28 ASRRSFVGGPYYNEQF
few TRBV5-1 ASSQEGSSGNTIY
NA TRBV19 ASSTNRDRGRYYGYT
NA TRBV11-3 ASSLGQHDQETQY
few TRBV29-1 SVEPPGRTDTQY
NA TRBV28 ASSLPQGLTEAF
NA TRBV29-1 SVGRDTDTQY
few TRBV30 AWSGGQGETQY
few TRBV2 ASNRDRGTYEQY
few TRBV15 ATSRGLGGSAHEQY
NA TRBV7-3 ASSPRTSGGTDTQY
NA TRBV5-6 ASSYWTRSIASYEQY
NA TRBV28 ASTDPQGRSYNEQF
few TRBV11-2 ASSLGQYNSPLH
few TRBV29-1 SVGIDRGSTEAF
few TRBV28 ASSSLGGQGKRNQPQH
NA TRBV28 ASSFTGGRGDEQY
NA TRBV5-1 ASSLDRAKNIQY
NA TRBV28 ASSSPTTDEAF
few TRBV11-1 ASSQQSYSSGNTIY
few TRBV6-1 ASRGLAGHYNEQF
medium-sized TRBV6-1 ASSEAQRENTGELF